This T cell receptor beta chain was recovered during a study of T cell changes during pregnancy in multiple sclerosis. CDR1 is MGHRA and CDR2 is YSYEKL in the germline V gene. Deletions cut 0 bases from V and 4 bases from J, with 15 bases between. The CDR3 totals 16 residues. The assay was immunoSEQ multiplex PCR, and TCRdb's table has in-frame clones only and misses some. This table has more than 90,000 clones, more than 90% appearing once. This clonotype was obtained from a female donor with multiple sclerosis, enrolled in a pregnancy study. The source was peripheral blood, collected in the first trimester of pregnancy. V is TRBV4-1 and J is TRBJ1-2; D not certain. The CDR3: CASSQDSAGWGYGYTF. The CDR3 DNA sequence: TGCGCCAGCAGCCAAGATTCGGCGGGGTGGGGCTATGGCTACACCTTC.